A selection of T cell receptor beta chains follows, all from one sample in a study of T cell responses to AZD1222 COVID-19 vaccine. The method was immunoSEQ multiplex PCR; TCRdb's version includes in-frame clones alone and lacks a portion of them. The sample holds 130,000 or so clones, around nine tenths seen once. The starting material was peripheral blood, obtained 28 days after the second AZD1222 dose. These receptors were taken from an adult who received the AZD1222 COVID-19 vaccine. Both conserved end residues are part of each CDR3. Fields, in order: clone size, J gene, V gene, D gene, CDR3 protein, CDR3 DNA. A D gene is named only where the DNA matches it firmly. Clone size is shown for a subset of rows, as once, few, many or a class of expanded clone.

clone size: -
J gene: TRBJ2-7
V gene: TRBV24-1
D gene: TRBD1
CDR3 protein: CATSDTRDRAYEQYF
CDR3 DNA: TGTGCCACCAGTGATACCCGCGACAGGGCCTACGAGCAGTACTTC

clone size: -
J gene: TRBJ1-2
V gene: TRBV29-1
D gene: -
CDR3 protein: CSVDPGKFGGYTF
CDR3 DNA: TGCAGCGTTGACCCCGGGAAATTCGGAGGCTACACCTTC

clone size: -
J gene: TRBJ1-1
V gene: TRBV20-1
D gene: -
CDR3 protein: CSVPRGAEAFF
CDR3 DNA: TGCAGTGTTCCGAGGGGAGCTGAAGCTTTCTTT

clone size: -
J gene: TRBJ1-2
V gene: TRBV15
D gene: TRBD1
CDR3 protein: CATSRDRSTGNGYGYTF
CDR3 DNA: TGTGCCACCAGCAGAGATAGGTCGACAGGGAATGGGTATGGCTACACCTTC

clone size: -
J gene: TRBJ1-1
V gene: TRBV5-1
D gene: TRBD1
CDR3 protein: CASSMTGAHTEAFF
CDR3 DNA: TGCGCCAGCAGCATGACAGGGGCTCACACTGAAGCTTTCTTT

clone size: -
J gene: TRBJ1-1
V gene: TRBV28
D gene: -
CDR3 protein: CASSLRTVNTEAFF
CDR3 DNA: TGTGCCAGCAGTTTACGGACAGTGAACACTGAAGCTTTCTTT

clone size: -
J gene: TRBJ1-6
V gene: TRBV4-3
D gene: -
CDR3 protein: CASSLGGSPLHF
CDR3 DNA: TGCGCCAGCAGCCTAGGGGGGAGTCCCCTCCACTTT

clone size: -
J gene: TRBJ1-5
V gene: TRBV28
D gene: -
CDR3 protein: CASAVGLRQPQHF
CDR3 DNA: TGTGCCAGCGCAGTTGGGCTGAGACAGCCCCAGCATTTT

clone size: once
J gene: TRBJ2-1
V gene: TRBV29-1
D gene: -
CDR3 protein: CSVVGATYNEQFF
CDR3 DNA: TGCAGCGTTGTAGGCGCTACTTACAATGAGCAGTTCTTC

clone size: -
J gene: TRBJ1-4
V gene: TRBV9
D gene: -
CDR3 protein: CASSASPAGHEKLFF
CDR3 DNA: TGTGCCAGCAGCGCGAGTCCCGCGGGCCATGAAAAACTGTTTTTT

clone size: -
J gene: TRBJ2-7
V gene: TRBV7-2
D gene: -
CDR3 protein: CASSLVSSWYEQYF
CDR3 DNA: TGTGCCAGCAGCTTAGTTTCTAGCTGGTACGAGCAGTACTTC

clone size: -
J gene: TRBJ1-6
V gene: TRBV19
D gene: -
CDR3 protein: CASSTEGSYNSPLHF
CDR3 DNA: TGTGCCAGTAGTACGGAGGGCTCCTATAATTCACCCCTCCACTTT

clone size: -
J gene: TRBJ2-5
V gene: TRBV5-1
D gene: -
CDR3 protein: CASSLAAGTFTETQYF
CDR3 DNA: TGCGCCAGCAGCTTGGCGGCGGGAACATTCACGGAGACCCAGTACTTC

clone size: -
J gene: TRBJ1-1
V gene: TRBV5-1
D gene: -
CDR3 protein: CASSWDFTNTEAFF
CDR3 DNA: TGCGCCAGCAGCTGGGACTTCACTAACACTGAAGCTTTCTTT

clone size: -
J gene: TRBJ2-1
V gene: TRBV9
D gene: -
CDR3 protein: CASSVGAGPNEQFF
CDR3 DNA: TGTGCCAGCAGCGTAGGGGCAGGGCCCAATGAGCAGTTCTTC

clone size: -
J gene: TRBJ2-3
V gene: TRBV24-1
D gene: -
CDR3 protein: CATETGDTQYF
CDR3 DNA: TGTGCCACGGAGACGGGAGATACGCAGTATTTT

clone size: -
J gene: TRBJ1-4
V gene: TRBV18
D gene: TRBD1
CDR3 protein: CASSKKTGVPATNEKLFF
CDR3 DNA: TGTGCCAGCTCCAAAAAAACAGGGGTCCCTGCAACTAATGAAAAACTGTTTTTT

clone size: -
J gene: TRBJ1-1
V gene: TRBV2
D gene: -
CDR3 protein: CASREGGNGGTEAFF
CDR3 DNA: TGTGCCAGCAGGGAGGGTGGAAACGGAGGCACTGAAGCTTTCTTT

clone size: -
J gene: TRBJ1-1
V gene: TRBV6-2/TRBV6-3
D gene: TRBD1
CDR3 protein: CASTPQGGTEAFF
CDR3 DNA: TGTGCCAGCACCCCACAGGGGGGGACTGAAGCTTTCTTT

clone size: -
J gene: TRBJ2-6
V gene: TRBV6-6
D gene: -
CDR3 protein: CASSGESPGANVLTF
CDR3 DNA: TGTGCCAGCAGTGGCGAGAGCCCTGGGGCCAACGTCCTGACTTTC

clone size: -
J gene: TRBJ2-7
V gene: TRBV7-9
D gene: -
CDR3 protein: CASSLVQGPRMNEQYF
CDR3 DNA: TGTGCCAGCAGCTTAGTTCAGGGCCCACGTATGAACGAGCAGTACTTC

clone size: -
J gene: TRBJ1-1
V gene: TRBV11-2
D gene: -
CDR3 protein: CASSLLGRDTEAFF
CDR3 DNA: TGTGCCAGCAGCTTACTAGGGCGGGACACTGAAGCTTTCTTT

clone size: -
J gene: TRBJ2-1
V gene: TRBV13
D gene: TRBD1
CDR3 protein: CASSPLLGQGHEQFF
CDR3 DNA: TGTGCCAGCAGCCCTCTACTGGGACAGGGCCATGAGCAGTTCTTC

clone size: -
J gene: TRBJ1-1
V gene: TRBV3-1/TRBV3-2
D gene: -
CDR3 protein: CASSHLGATTEAFF
CDR3 DNA: TGTGCCAGCAGCCACCTGGGGGCGACCACTGAAGCTTTCTTT

clone size: -
J gene: TRBJ2-1
V gene: TRBV7-9
D gene: TRBD2
CDR3 protein: CASSWDYPILGNNEQFF
CDR3 DNA: TGTGCCAGCAGCTGGGACTACCCAATTCTGGGAAACAATGAGCAGTTCTTC

clone size: -
J gene: TRBJ1-1
V gene: TRBV18
D gene: -
CDR3 protein: CASSPVGQGLNTEAFF
CDR3 DNA: TGTGCCAGCTCACCTGTAGGTCAGGGGTTGAACACTGAAGCTTTCTTT

clone size: -
J gene: TRBJ2-3
V gene: TRBV19
D gene: -
CDR3 protein: CASRTVGTDTQYF
CDR3 DNA: TGTGCCAGTAGGACGGTAGGGACAGATACGCAGTATTTT

clone size: -
J gene: TRBJ1-2
V gene: TRBV18
D gene: -
CDR3 protein: CASSGGSPNYGYTF
CDR3 DNA: TGTGCCAGCTCGGGGGGATCCCCGAACTATGGCTACACCTTC

clone size: once
J gene: TRBJ2-7
V gene: TRBV9
D gene: TRBD2
CDR3 protein: CASSVGTSGNEQYF
CDR3 DNA: TGTGCCAGCAGCGTGGGGACTAGCGGAAACGAGCAGTACTTC

clone size: once
J gene: TRBJ1-1
V gene: TRBV4-1
D gene: -
CDR3 protein: CASSQDIRTTNTEAFF
CDR3 DNA: TGCGCCAGCAGCCAAGATATCAGGACAACAAACACTGAAGCTTTCTTT

clone size: -
J gene: TRBJ2-5
V gene: TRBV11-2
D gene: TRBD2
CDR3 protein: CASSSRGLGEGTQYF
CDR3 DNA: TGTGCCAGCAGCAGCCGGGGACTAGGGGAAGGGACCCAGTACTTC

clone size: few
J gene: TRBJ2-5
V gene: TRBV7-9
D gene: -
CDR3 protein: CASSRGYEKTQYF
CDR3 DNA: TGTGCCAGCAGCCGGGGCTACGAGAAGACCCAGTACTTC

clone size: few
J gene: TRBJ2-3
V gene: TRBV6-4
D gene: -
CDR3 protein: CASSASQGSTDTQYF
CDR3 DNA: TGTGCCAGCAGTGCCTCCCAGGGATCCACAGATACGCAGTATTTT

clone size: -
J gene: TRBJ1-2
V gene: TRBV9
D gene: -
CDR3 protein: CASSMTGTTNYGYTF
CDR3 DNA: TGTGCCAGCAGCATGACCGGGACAACCAACTATGGCTACACCTTC

clone size: -
J gene: TRBJ1-5
V gene: TRBV3-1/TRBV3-2
D gene: -
CDR3 protein: CASSQEREQPQHF
CDR3 DNA: TGTGCCAGCAGCCAAGAACGGGAACAGCCCCAGCATTTT

clone size: -
J gene: TRBJ2-5
V gene: TRBV6-1
D gene: -
CDR3 protein: CASSEAPGAMGTQYF
CDR3 DNA: TGTGCCAGCAGTGAAGCGCCGGGGGCAATGGGAACCCAGTACTTC

clone size: -
J gene: TRBJ2-7
V gene: TRBV7-9
D gene: -
CDR3 protein: CASSFAFGEQYF
CDR3 DNA: TGTGCCAGCAGCTTCGCTTTCGGGGAGCAGTACTTC

clone size: -
J gene: TRBJ1-3
V gene: TRBV29-1
D gene: TRBD1
CDR3 protein: CSGWTGSGNTIYF
CDR3 DNA: TGCAGCGGCTGGACAGGGTCTGGAAACACCATATATTTT

clone size: -
J gene: TRBJ1-1
V gene: TRBV7-9
D gene: -
CDR3 protein: CASSLGVGPMNTEAFF
CDR3 DNA: TGTGCCAGCAGCTTAGGGGTGGGGCCCATGAACACTGAAGCTTTCTTT

clone size: few
J gene: TRBJ1-6
V gene: TRBV11-2
D gene: TRBD1
CDR3 protein: CASSLETGGYSPLHF
CDR3 DNA: TGTGCCAGCAGCTTAGAGACAGGGGGGTACTCACCCCTCCACTTT